Listed here are 3 T cell receptor beta chains from one sample, sequenced in a study of monozygotic twins with inflammatory bowel disease. Each CDR3 protein gets one entry in TCRdb, which reprocessed the 5' RACE reads and gives no DNA. The specimen's table records fewer than 550,000 distinct CDR3 sequences. The sequencing input was blood. The origin of the receptors is a human donor with ulcerative colitis or Crohn's disease, or a healthy co-twin of an affected twin (not recorded which).

The chain uses TRBV4-3 and TRBJ2-3; TCRdb calls TRBD2, which cannot be checked without DNA. The CDR3 totals 17 residues. The germline CDR1 and CDR2 sequences are LGHNA and YSLEER. The CDR3: CASSHLGLAGVGDTQYF.

The rearrangement links TRBV7-2 to TRBJ2-7; TCRdb picks TRBD1, but there is no DNA to check that call. The CDR3 is 14 amino acids. CDR1 is SGHTA, CDR2 FQGNSA, per germline. The chain's CDR3 is CASSLVPGGGEQYF.

The chain couples TRBV9 to TRBJ1-2; without DNA, the TCRdb call of TRBD1 cannot be checked. Germline V gene lookup returns CDR1 SGDLS and CDR2 YYNGEE. The CDR3 is made up of 12 amino acids. The CDR3 sequence: CASSPPGYGYTF.